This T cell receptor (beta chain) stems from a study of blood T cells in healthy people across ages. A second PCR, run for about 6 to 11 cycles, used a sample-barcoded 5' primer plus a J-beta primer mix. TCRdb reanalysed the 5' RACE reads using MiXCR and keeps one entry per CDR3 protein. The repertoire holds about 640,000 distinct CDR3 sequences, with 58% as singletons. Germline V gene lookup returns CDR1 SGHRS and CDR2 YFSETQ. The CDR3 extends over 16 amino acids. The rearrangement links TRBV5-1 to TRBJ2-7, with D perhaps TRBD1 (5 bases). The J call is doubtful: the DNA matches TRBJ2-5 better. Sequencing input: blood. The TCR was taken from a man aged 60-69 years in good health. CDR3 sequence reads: CASSLAVGRLGETQYF. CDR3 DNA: TGCGCCAGCAGCTTGGCTGTGGGGCGGCTAGGAGAGACCCAGTACTTC.